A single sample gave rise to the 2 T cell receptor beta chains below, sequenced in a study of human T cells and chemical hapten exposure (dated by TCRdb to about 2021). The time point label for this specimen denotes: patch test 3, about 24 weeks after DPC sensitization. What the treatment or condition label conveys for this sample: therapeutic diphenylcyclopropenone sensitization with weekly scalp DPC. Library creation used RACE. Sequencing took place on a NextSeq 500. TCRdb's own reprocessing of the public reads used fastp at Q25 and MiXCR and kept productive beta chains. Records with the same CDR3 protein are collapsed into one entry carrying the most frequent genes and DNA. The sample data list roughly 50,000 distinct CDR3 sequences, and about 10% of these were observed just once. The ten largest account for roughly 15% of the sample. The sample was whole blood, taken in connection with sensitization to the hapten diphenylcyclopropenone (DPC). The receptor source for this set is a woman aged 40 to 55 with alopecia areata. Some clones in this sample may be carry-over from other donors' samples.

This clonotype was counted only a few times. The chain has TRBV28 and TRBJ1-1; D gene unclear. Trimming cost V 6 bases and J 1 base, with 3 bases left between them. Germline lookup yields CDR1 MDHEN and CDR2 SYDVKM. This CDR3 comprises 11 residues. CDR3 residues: CASRGNTEAFF. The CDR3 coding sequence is TGTGCCAGCAGGGGGAACACTGAAGCTTTCTTT.

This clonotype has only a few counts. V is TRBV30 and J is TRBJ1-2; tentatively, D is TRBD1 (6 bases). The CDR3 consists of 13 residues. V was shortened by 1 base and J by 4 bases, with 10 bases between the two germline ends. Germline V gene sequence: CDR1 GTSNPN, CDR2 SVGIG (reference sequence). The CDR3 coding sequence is TGTGCCTGGAGTGAGGACAGAGGCTATGGCTACACCTTC. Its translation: CAWSEDRGYGYTF.